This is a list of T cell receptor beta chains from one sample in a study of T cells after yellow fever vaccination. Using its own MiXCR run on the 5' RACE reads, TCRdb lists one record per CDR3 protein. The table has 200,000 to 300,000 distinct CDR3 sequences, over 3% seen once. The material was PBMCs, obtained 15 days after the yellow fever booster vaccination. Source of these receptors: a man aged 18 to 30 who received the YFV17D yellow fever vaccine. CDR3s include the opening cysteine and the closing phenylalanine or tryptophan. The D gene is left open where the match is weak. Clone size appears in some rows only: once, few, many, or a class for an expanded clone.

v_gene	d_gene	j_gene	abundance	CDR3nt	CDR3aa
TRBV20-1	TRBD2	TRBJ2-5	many	TGCAGTGCTACCGGACTAGCGGAGAACCAAGAGACCCAGTACTTC	CSATGLAENQETQYF
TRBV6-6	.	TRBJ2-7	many	TGTGCCAGCAGAACGGGACGGATGATTTCCTACGAGCAGTACTTC	CASRTGRMISYEQYF
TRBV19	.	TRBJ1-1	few	TGTGCCAGTAGTATTCAGACCCGAAACACTGAAGCTTTCTTT	CASSIQTRNTEAFF
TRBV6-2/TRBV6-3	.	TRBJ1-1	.	TGTGCCAGCAGTTACAGGGGTCATGAAGCTTTCTTT	CASSYRGHEAFF
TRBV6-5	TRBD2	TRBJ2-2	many	TGTGCCAGCAGCTCCGACCCTCGGGGGGGGGCCACCGGGGAGCTGTTTTTT	CASSSDPRGGATGELFF
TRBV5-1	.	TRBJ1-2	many	TGCGCCAGCAGCGACTCAAGTGGCTATGGCTACACCTTC	CASSDSSGYGYTF
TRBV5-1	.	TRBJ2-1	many	TGCGCCAGCAGCCAAGGACAGCCCTACAATGAGCAGTTCTTC	CASSQGQPYNEQFF
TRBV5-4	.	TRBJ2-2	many	TGTGCCAGCAGCCCCGGGACACGGTGGACGGGGGAGCTGTTTTTT	CASSPGTRWTGELFF
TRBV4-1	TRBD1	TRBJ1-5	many	TGCGCCAGCAGCCCGCAACAGGGGAATCAGCCCCAGCATTTT	CASSPQQGNQPQHF
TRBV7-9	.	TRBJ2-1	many	TGTGCCAGCAGCTTATTCCGGGGGCCCCACAATGAGCAGTTCTTC	CASSLFRGPHNEQFF
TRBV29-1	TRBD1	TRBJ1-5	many	TGCAGCGTCACCGGGACAGGGGTCAATCAGCCCCAGCATTTT	CSVTGTGVNQPQHF
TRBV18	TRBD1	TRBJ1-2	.	TGTGCCAGCTCACCATTTTTAGTAAGGACAGGGGGATCCAACTATGGCTACACCTTC	CASSPFLVRTGGSNYGYTF
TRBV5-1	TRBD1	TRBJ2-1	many	TGCGCCAGCAGCCCCCGGACAGGGACTTTGGGTGAGCAGTTCTTC	CASSPRTGTLGEQFF
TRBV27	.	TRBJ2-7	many	TGTGCCAGGGCCCTCTACGAGCAGTACTTC	CARALYEQYF
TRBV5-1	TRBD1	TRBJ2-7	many	TGCGCCAGCAGCCAACCGACAGGGGGCTCTTACGAGCAGTACTTC	CASSQPTGGSYEQYF
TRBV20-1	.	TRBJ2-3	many	TGCAGTGCTAGAGATTCGGGGAGACTGAGCACAGATACGCAGTATTTT	CSARDSGRLSTDTQYF
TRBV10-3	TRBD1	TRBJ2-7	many	TGTGCCATCAGCGAGGGACAGGCCCACGAGCAGTACTTC	CAISEGQAHEQYF
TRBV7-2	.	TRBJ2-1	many	TGTGCCAGTAACGTGGGAAATGAGCAGTTCTTC	CASNVGNEQFF
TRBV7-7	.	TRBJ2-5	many	TGTGCTAGCAGCTTAGGTCACGGCAGACAAGAGACCCAGTACTTC	CASSLGHGRQETQYF
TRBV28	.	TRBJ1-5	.	TGTGCCAGCATCAAATTACAGGGATGGCCCCAGCATTTT	CASIKLQGWPQHF
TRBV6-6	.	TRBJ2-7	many	TGTGCCAGCAGTCGGGGGACCCAGTACGAGCAGTACTTC	CASSRGTQYEQYF
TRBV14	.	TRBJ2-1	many	TGTGCCAGCAGCCAAGCAGGTCTTTGGGTGCAGCGAGCGAATGAGCAGTTCTTC	CASSQAGLWVQRANEQFF
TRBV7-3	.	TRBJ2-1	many	TGTGCCAGCAGCACAATCGGCTACAATGAGCAGTTCTTC	CASSTIGYNEQFF
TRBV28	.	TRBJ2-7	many	TGTGCCAGCAGTTTAAGACTCCTTACCTACGAGCAGTACTTC	CASSLRLLTYEQYF
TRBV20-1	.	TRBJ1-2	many	TGCAGTGCTAGTTTGGGACCAAACTATGGCTACACCTTC	CSASLGPNYGYTF
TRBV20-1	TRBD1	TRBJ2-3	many	TGCAGTGCTAGAGTCGGCAGGGGGCCTCCAGATACGCAGTATTTT	CSARVGRGPPDTQYF
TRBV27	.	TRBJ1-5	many	TGTGCCAGCAGTTTATCGAAAAATCAGCCCCAGCATTTT	CASSLSKNQPQHF
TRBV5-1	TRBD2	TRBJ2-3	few	TGCGCCAGCAGCTTGGAGTCCCGGGGGGTTGGCACAGATACGCAGTATTTT	CASSLESRGVGTDTQYF
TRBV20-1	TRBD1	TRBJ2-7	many	TGCAGTGCTGCAGACAGGGGGTTCCCCTACGAGCAGTACTTC	CSAADRGFPYEQYF
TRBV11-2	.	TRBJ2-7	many	TGTGCCAGCAGTACTAGATGGAGCGAGGGGCAGTACTTC	CASSTRWSEGQYF
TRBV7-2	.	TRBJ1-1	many	TGTGCCAGCAGCTTCGGGACATCCGCCTTAGGCACTGAAGCTTTCTTT	CASSFGTSALGTEAFF
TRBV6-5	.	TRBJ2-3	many	TGTGCCAGCAGTTACGCAGCGGCAGGGGCAGATACGCAGTATTTT	CASSYAAAGADTQYF
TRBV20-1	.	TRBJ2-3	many	TGCAGTGCTTACAGGGGAGGCGCAGATACGCAGTATTTT	CSAYRGGADTQYF
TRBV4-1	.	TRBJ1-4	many	TGCGCCAGCAGCAAGGAGCAGGGAGCTTGGGAAAAACTGTTTTTT	CASSKEQGAWEKLFF
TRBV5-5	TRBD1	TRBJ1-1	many	TGTGCCAGCAGCTTGGGGACAGGGGGTGGGGGCACTGAAGCTTTCTTT	CASSLGTGGGGTEAFF
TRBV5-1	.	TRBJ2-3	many	TGCGCCAGCGTAGAGGGATCTCACACAGATACGCAGTATTTT	CASVEGSHTDTQYF
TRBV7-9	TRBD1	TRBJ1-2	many	TGTGCCAGCAGCCGCCGGGACCAGGGGGACTATGGCTACACCTTC	CASSRRDQGDYGYTF
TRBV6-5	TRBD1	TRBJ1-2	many	TGTGCCAGCAACATCAGAGGGGACAGGGGCTATGGCTACACCTTC	CASNIRGDRGYGYTF